This T cell receptor beta chain was profiled in a study of T cell responses to AZD1222 COVID-19 vaccine (dated by TCRdb to about 2021). In the study overall: AZD1222 recipients given second doses at about 4 weeks or at about 12 weeks were pooled, since spike-specific TCR depth and breadth were not found to differ between the two schedules. Trial participants were enrolled into age subgroups of 18-55, 56-69 and 70-plus years, which contained approximately 150, 28 and 58 TCR-sequenced participants, respectively. A total of just over 230 trial participants underwent TCR sequencing, of whom roughly 210 received two doses of AZD1222 and about 26 received two doses of the MenACWY control vaccine. What the authors observed across the whole study: After two AZD1222 doses, both the breadth and the depth of spike-specific TCRs were significantly higher than at day 0 and than in MenACWY recipients. Reportedly, almost half of the unique spike-specific TCRs recognized epitopes lying outside the regions that are mutated in the B.1.351 and B.1.1.7 variants. Participants were mostly white British and included more females than males, and it was suggested by the authors that clonal diversity may have been underestimated. Conclusions about previously exposed vaccinees are limited, since just a handful of AZD1222 recipients were seropositive for SARS-CoV-2 at baseline. The vaccine-associated CD4 TCRs covered the entire spike protein, and the dominant responses fell in regions 160-218 and 743-854. In the small 56-69-year group, the increase in depth fell short of significance, most likely because of low power. Because no samples from the day 14 peak response were available, repertoires could be characterized only after the peak T cell response.

The label giving this sample's time point can be read as: baseline before first vaccination. Samples from vaccinated people were obtained from the UK trials COV001 and COV002, which included a single-blind randomized controlled phase 2/3 trial of AZD1222 (ChAdOx1 nCoV-19) in healthy adults. Trial participant PBMC samples were collected at day 0 and day 28 after the second dose for TCRbeta chain sequencing. Points on this clone: It lacks a known antigen. No base quality values were provided; no much bigger clone lies one nucleotide off.

Counted from cysteine to phenylalanine, this CDR3 has 15 amino acids. Only CDR3 DNA is held: 45 bases, read in frame from base 1. V is pared back by 7 bases and J by 1 base, with 16 bases lying between the germline termini. CDR1 and CDR2 are read off the germline V gene (reference sequence) as MNHEY and SMNVEV. The CDR3 regions of human TCRbeta chains were subjected to immunosequencing. The study's processing was this. Repertoire TCRs were matched against a reference library of SARS-CoV-2-specific TCRs generated with the MIRA antigen-specificity platform. Breadth was defined as the fraction of unique TCRs that were SARS-CoV-2-associated. Depth was defined as the fraction of total T cells that were SARS-CoV-2-associated. Each spike-specific TCR was assigned to its reactive spike region and to a CD4 or CD8 class using the MIRA data. Log10-transformed breadth and depth values were compared by one-way ANOVA with Sidak's multiple comparisons tests. TCRdb obtained this table from immuneACCESS and retained in-frame rearrangements with V and J assigned. These tables miss some clones; where compared with another copy, unresolved V genes account for less than half of the shortfall, and the remainder is unexplained. The D gene and trimming were derived from the DNA, and the V and J assignments and clone size from that table. Counted in this sample were some 120,000 clones; 65% to 85% of them appeared once. The leading ten clones occupy 9.4% of the sample.

The source was peripheral blood, collected on day 0 of AZD1222 vaccination. The chain employs TRBV27 and TRBJ1-2, with the D gene call left open. The TCR sequence derives from an adult in good health. The bases read TGTGCCAGCAAGGAAGGGTCCGGGGTTAACTATGGCTACACCTTC. It codes for CASKEGSGVNYGYTF.